This T cell receptor beta chain was retrieved from a study of vaccination and CD4 T cells after COVID-19. About the research overall: Investigators took post-vaccine samples a median approximately 73 days after dose two, within a range of 14 to 241.

Trimming removed 5 bases at V and 7 bases at J, with 15 bases between. Germline CDR1 reads SGHNT; CDR2 reads YYREEE (reference sequence). The CDR3 is 13 residues long. TCRdb reprocessed the PCR reads with MiXCR, giving one entry per CDR3 protein. In the table there are some 20,000 distinct CDR3 sequences, about 60% of which are singletons. This sequence was found in a human donor who had recovered from COVID-19. V is TRBV5-4 and J is TRBJ2-5, with D perhaps matching TRBD1 (6 bases). Sequenced material: CD4+ T cells from blood, taken after SARS-CoV-2 vaccination. CDR3 nucleotides: TGTGCCAGCAGAAGACAGGCCGACCGGACCCAGTACTTC. Its protein is CASRRQADRTQYF.